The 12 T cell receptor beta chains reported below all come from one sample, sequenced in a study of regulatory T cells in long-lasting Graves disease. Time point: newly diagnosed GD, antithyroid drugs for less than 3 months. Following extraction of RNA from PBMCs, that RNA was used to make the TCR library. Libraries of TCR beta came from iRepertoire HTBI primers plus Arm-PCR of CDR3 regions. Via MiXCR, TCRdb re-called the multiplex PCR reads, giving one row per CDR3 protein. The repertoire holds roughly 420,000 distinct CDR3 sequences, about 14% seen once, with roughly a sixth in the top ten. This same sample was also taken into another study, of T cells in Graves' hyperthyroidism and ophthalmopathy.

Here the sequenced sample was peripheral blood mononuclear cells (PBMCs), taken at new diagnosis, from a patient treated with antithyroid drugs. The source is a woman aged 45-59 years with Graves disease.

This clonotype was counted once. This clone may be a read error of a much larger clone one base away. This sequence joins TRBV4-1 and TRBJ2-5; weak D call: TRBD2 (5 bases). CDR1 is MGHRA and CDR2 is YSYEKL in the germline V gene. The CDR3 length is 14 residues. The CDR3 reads CASGKVGAEETQYF. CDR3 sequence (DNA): TGTGCCAGCGGCAAAGTTGGCGCCGAAGAGACCCAGTACTTC.

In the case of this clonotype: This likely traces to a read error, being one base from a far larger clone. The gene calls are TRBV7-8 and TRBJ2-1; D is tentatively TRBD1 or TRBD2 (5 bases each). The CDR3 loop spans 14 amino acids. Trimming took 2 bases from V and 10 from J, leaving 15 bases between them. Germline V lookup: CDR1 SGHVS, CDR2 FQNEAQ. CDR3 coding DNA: TGTGCCAGCAGCTTACCGGGACGGCACGACGAGCAGTTCTTC. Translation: CASSLPGRHDEQFF. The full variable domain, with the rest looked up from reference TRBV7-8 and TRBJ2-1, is GAGVSQSPRYKVAKRGQDVALRCDPISGHVSLFWYQQALGQGPEFLTYFQNEAQLDKSGLPSDRFFAERPEGSVSTLKIQRTQQEDSAVYLCASSLPGRHDEQFFGPGTRLTVL.

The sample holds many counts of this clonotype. This chain's CDR3 is CASSQVDLTYEQYF. For the CDR3, the DNA is TGTGCCAGCAGCCAAGTCGACTTAACCTACGAGCAGTACTTC. V usage is TRBV3-1 and J usage is TRBJ2-7; D is unresolved. Per the germline V gene, CDR1 is LGHDT and CDR2 is YNNKEL (reference sequence). The CDR3 covers 14 residues. Deletions cut 1 base from V and 2 bases from J, with 9 bases between.

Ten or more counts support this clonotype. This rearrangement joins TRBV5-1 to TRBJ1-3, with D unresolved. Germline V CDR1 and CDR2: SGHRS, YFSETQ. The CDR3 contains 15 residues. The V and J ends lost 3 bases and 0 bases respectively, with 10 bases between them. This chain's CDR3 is CASSSPTDSGNTIYF. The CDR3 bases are TGCGCCAGCAGCTCCCCAACAGACTCTGGAAACACCATATATTTT.

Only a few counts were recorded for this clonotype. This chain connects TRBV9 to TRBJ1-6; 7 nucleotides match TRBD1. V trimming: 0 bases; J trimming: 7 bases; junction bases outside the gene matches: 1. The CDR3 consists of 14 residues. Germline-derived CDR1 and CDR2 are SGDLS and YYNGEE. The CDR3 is CASSVGDRNSPLHF. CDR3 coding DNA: TGTGCCAGCAGCGTAGGGGACAGAAATTCACCCCTCCACTTT.

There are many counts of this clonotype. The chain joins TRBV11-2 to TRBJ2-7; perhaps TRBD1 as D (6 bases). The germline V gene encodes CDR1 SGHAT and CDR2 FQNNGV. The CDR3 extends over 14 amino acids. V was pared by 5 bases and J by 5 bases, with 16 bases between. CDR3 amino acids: CASSHRHRVNEQYF. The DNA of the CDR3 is TGTGCCAGCAGCCACAGGCACAGGGTCAACGAGCAGTACTTC. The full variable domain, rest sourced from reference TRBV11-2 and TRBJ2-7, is EAGVAQSPRYKIIEKRQSVAFWCNPISGHATLYWYQQILGQGPKLLIQFQNNGVVDDSQLPKDRFSAERLKGVDSTLKIQPAKLEDSAVYLCASSHRHRVNEQYFGPGTRLTVT.

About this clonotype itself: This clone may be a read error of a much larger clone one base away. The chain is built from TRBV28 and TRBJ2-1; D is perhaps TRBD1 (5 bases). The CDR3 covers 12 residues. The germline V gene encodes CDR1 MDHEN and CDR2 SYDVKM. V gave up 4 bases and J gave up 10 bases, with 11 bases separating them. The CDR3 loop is CASSSQVAEQFF. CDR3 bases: TGTGCCAGCAGTTCACAGGTAGCCGAGCAGTTCTTC.

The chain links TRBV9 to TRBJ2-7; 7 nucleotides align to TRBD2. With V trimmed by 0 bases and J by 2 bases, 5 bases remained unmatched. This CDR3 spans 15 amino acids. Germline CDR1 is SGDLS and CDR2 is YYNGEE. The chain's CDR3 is CASSVASGLAYEQYF. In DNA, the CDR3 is TGTGCCAGCAGCGTAGCGTCCGGACTAGCCTACGAGCAGTACTTC.

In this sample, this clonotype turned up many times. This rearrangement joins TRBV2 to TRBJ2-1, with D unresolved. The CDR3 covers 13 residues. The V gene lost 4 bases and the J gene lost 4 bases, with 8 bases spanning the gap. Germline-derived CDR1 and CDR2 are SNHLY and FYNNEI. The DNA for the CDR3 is TGTGCCAGCAGTGCAGGCCGGTACAATGAGCAGTTCTTC. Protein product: CASSAGRYNEQFF.

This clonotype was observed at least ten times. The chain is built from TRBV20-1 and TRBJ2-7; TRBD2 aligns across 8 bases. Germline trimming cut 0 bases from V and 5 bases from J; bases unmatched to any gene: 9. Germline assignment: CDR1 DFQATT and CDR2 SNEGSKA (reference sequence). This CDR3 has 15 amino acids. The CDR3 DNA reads TGCAGTGCTAGAGATATCCAGCGGGAGAACAACGAGCAGTACTTC. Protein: CSARDIQRENNEQYF.

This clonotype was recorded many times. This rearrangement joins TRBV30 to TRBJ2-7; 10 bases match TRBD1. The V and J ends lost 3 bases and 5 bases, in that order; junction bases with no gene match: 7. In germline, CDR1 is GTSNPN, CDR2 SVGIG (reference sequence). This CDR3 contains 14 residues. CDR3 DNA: TGTGCCTGGAGGACAGGGGGCTCTAAGGACGAGCAGTACTTC. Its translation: CAWRTGGSKDEQYF. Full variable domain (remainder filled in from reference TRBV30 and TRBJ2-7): SQTIHQWPATLVQPVGSPLSLECTVEGTSNPNLYWYRQAAGRGLQLLFYSVGIGQISSEVPQNLSASRPQDRQFILSSKKLLLSDSGFYLCAWRTGGSKDEQYFGPGTRLTVT.

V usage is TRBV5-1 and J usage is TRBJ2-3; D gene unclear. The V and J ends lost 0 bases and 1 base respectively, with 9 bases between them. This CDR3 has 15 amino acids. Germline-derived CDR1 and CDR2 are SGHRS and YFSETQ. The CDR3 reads CASSLGDSRTDTQYF. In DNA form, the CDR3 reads TGCGCCAGCAGCTTGGGTGACTCACGCACAGATACGCAGTATTTT.